This T cell receptor (beta chain) was sequenced in a study of cytomegalovirus exposure and HLA in healthy donors. General observations from the study: According to the study, around 150 TCR beta chains were cytomegalovirus-associated. TCR beta V- and J-gene trimming was later associated with a missense DCLRE1C variant.

This clone was recorded only once. Its specificity is unknown. PCR used 60 Vbeta primers and 13 Jbeta primers. The table came from immunoSEQ multiplex PCR; TCRdb's copy has only in-frame clones and leaves some out. This table has over 110,000 clones, about 80% appearing once. Germline lookup yields CDR1 MNHEY and CDR2 SVGAGI. The V and J ends lost 4 bases and 2 bases respectively, with 18 bases between them. This CDR3 region has 16 residues. The TCR comes from a woman aged 40-49 years in good health and CMV-seropositive. Sequences were obtained from PBMCs. This chain connects TRBV6-5 to TRBJ2-7, with TRBD1 as a possible D gene (6 bases). CDR3 loop: CASSSPRQATTYEQYF. Here the CDR3 DNA reads TGTGCCAGCAGTTCCCCCCGACAGGCGACCACCTACGAGCAGTACTTC.